This T cell receptor beta chain is drawn from a study of cytomegalovirus exposure and HLA in healthy donors. General observations from the study: 164 TCR beta chains were listed as cytomegalovirus-associated. Across donors, most TCRs were seen rarely, yet some public ones were widespread.

With regard to this clone: What it binds is unknown.

Produced via immunoSEQ multiplex PCR; TCRdb's table is partial and in-frame only. This sample yields about 200,000 clones, of which around 80% are seen a single time; about an eighth belongs to the top ten. The J segment lost 3 bases and the V segment lost 1 base, leaving 6 bases of the junction unmatched. Germline CDR1 is SGHVS and CDR2 is FNYEAQ. The CDR3 runs 16 residues. This chain uses TRBV7-6 with TRBJ2-7, with 10 bases identical to TRBD1. The source is a woman aged 30 to 39 in good health and CMV-seropositive. The sample comprised PBMCs. The CDR3 sequence: CASSLVQTGGDYEQYF. The CDR3 DNA sequence: TGTGCCAGCAGCTTAGTACAGACAGGGGGCGACTACGAGCAGTACTTC.